The sample holds many counts of the clone carrying this TCR beta chain. Antigen: not known. The CDR3 totals 16 residues. The junction had 5 bases not matched to a gene; V was cut back by 5 bases and J by 3 bases. The entry originates in a study of T cells in Graves' hyperthyroidism and ophthalmopathy. About the research overall: Once the initial diagnosis was made, peripheral blood was obtained before any treatment. General study results and limits: Ophthalmopathy stood apart from stable hyperthyroidism in a 13 V-J model.

Lactation, pregnancy, other autoimmune disease or uncontrolled infection led to exclusion of patients. Researchers took RNA transcripts and amplified the TCR beta CDR3 regions from them. Primed by the HTBI set, a first-round RT-PCR was run on the TCR CDR3. TCRdb fed the multiplex PCR reads into MiXCR, producing one record per CDR3 protein. The sample shows 550,000 to 600,000 distinct CDR3 sequences, 14% of them seen only once. The clonotype originates from a woman between 18 and 29 years old with Graves' ophthalmopathy. This chain connects TRBV12-3 or TRBV12-4 to TRBJ2-3; 13 bases map to TRBD2. Sequenced: blood. The CDR3 sequence: CASSLSGLAGTDTQYF. Written as DNA, the CDR3 is TGTGCCAGCAGTCTGTCGGGACTAGCGGGAACAGATACGCAGTATTTT.